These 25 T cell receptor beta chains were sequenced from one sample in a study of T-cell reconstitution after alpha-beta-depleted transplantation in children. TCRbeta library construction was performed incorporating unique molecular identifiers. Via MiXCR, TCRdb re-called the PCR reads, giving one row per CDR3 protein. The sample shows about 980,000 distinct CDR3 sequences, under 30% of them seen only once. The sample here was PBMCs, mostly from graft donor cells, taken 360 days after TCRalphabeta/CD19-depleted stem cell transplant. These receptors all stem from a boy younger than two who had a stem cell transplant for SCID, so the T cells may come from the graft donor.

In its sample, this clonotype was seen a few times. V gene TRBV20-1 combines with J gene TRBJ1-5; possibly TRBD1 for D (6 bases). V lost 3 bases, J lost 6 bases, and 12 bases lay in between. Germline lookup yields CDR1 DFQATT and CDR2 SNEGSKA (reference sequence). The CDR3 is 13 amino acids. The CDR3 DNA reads TGCAGTGCTAGTGGGAGGGGGTTTCAGCCCCAGCATTTT. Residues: CSASGRGFQPQHF.

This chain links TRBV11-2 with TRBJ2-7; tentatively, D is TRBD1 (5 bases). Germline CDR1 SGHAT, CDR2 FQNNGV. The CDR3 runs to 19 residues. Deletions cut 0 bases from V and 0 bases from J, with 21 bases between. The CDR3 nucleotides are TGTGCCAGCAGCTTAGACCCCCTGCTGACAGAAAGGAGCTCCTACGAGCAGTACGTC. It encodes CASSLDPLLTERSSYEQYV.

DNA of the CDR3: TGTGCCAGCAGTTACATGGTGGCCGCTTATAGCAATCAGCCCCAGCATTTT. Protein: CASSYMVAAYSNQPQHF. The V call is TRBV6-2 or TRBV6-3, the J call TRBJ1-5, with unresolved D. The germline CDR1 and CDR2 sequences are MNHEY and SVGEGT. Trimming pared 2 bases from V and 0 bases from J, leaving 14 bases between. CDR3 length equals 17 residues.

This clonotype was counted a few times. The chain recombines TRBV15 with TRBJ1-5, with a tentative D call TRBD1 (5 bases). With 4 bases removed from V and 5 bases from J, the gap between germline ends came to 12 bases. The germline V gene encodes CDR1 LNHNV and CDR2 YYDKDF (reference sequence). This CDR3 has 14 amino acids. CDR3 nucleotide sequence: TGTGCCACCAGCACCCCGGGGACCCATCAGCCCCAGCATTTT. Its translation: CATSTPGTHQPQHF.

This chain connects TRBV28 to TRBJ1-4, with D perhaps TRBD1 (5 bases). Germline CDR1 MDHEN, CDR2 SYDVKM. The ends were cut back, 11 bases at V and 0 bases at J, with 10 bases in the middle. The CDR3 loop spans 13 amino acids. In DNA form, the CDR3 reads TGTGCCGGCCGGGACCCAACTAATGAAAAACTGTTTTTT. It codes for CAGRDPTNEKLFF.

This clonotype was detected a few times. The CDR3, as DNA: TGCAGCGTTGGGCGGGGGACCACAGATACGCAGTATTTT. This codes for CSVGRGTTDTQYF. The rearrangement links TRBV29-1 to TRBJ2-3, with 7 bases matching TRBD2. Germline lookup yields CDR1 SQVTM and CDR2 ANQGSEA. With V trimmed by 4 bases and J by 2 bases, 3 bases remained unmatched. CDR3 length: 13 amino acids.

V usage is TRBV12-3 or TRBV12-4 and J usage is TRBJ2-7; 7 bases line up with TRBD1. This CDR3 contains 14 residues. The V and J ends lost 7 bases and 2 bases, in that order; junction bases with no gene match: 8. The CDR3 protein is CASTRTGGPYEQYF. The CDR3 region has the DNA TGTGCCAGCACCCGGACAGGAGGCCCCTACGAGCAGTACTTC.

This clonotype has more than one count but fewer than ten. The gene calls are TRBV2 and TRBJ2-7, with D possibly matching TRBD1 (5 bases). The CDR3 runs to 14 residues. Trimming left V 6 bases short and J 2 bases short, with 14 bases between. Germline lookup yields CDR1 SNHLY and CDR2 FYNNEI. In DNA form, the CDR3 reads TGTGCCAGCAGCCCAGGGATAGTACCCTACGAGCAGTACTTC. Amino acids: CASSPGIVPYEQYF.

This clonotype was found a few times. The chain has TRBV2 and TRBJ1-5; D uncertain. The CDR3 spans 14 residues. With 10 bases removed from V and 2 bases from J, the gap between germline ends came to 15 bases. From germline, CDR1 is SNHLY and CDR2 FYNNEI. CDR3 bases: TGTGCCACCGCGCCTGTGTGGGGCAATCAGCCCCAGCATTTT. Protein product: CATAPVWGNQPQHF.

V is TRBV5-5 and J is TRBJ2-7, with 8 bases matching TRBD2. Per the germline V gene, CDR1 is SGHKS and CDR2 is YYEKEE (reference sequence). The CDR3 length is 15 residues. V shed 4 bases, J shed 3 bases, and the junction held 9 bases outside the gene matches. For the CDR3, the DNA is TGTGCCAGCAGCCACTCGGCGGGAGGATTCTACGAGCAGTACTTC. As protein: CASSHSAGGFYEQYF.

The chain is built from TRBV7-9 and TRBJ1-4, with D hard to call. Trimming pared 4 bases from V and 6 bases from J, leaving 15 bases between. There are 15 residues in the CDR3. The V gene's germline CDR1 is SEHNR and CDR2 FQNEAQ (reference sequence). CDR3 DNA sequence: TGTGCCAGCAGCTCAAGGGAGCTCTCGGATGAAAAACTGTTTTTT. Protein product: CASSSRELSDEKLFF.

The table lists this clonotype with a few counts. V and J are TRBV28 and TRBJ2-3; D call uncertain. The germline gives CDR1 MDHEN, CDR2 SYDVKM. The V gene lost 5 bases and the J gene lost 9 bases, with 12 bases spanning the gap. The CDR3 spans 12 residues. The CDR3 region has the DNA TGTGCCAGCAGTGGTGGGCTAGGAACGCAGTATTTT. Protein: CASSGGLGTQYF.

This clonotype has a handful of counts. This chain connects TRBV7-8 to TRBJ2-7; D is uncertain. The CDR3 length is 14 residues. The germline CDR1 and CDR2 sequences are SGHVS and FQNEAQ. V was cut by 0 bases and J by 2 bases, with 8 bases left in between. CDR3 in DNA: TGTGCCAGCAGCTTAGCCCGTAGGACCTACGAGCAGTACTTC. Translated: CASSLARRTYEQYF.

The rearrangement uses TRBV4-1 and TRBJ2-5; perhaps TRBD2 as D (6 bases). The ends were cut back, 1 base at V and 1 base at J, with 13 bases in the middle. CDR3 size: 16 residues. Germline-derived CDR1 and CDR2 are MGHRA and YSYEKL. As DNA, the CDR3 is TGCGCCAGCAGCCAAGCCTCCGGGACTTTCCAAGAGACCCAGTACTTC. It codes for CASSQASGTFQETQYF.

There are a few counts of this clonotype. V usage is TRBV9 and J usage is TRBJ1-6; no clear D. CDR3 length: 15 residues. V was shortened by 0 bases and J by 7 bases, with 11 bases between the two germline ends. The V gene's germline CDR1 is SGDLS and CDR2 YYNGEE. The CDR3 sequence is CASSVEGWGNSPLHF. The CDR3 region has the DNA TGTGCCAGCAGCGTAGAGGGCTGGGGAAATTCACCCCTCCACTTT.

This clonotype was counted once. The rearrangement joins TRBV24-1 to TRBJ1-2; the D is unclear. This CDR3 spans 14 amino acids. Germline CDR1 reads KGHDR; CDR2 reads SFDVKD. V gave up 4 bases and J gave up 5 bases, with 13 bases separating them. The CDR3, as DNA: TGTGCCACCAGTGAGTCTCCGCCCCCGTATGGCTACACCTTC. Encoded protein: CATSESPPPYGYTF.

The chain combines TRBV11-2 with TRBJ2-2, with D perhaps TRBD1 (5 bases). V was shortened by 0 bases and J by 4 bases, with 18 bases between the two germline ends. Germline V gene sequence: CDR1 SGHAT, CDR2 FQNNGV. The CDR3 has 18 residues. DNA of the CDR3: TGTGCCAGCAGCTTAGATTATGGAGCTACAGGTGTCACCGGGGAGCTGTTTTTT. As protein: CASSLDYGATGVTGELFF.

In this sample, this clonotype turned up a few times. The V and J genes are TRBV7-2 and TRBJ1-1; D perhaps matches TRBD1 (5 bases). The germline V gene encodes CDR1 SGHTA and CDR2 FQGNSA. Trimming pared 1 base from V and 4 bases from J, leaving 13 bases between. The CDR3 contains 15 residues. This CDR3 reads CASSLVGLRGTEAFF. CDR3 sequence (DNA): TGTGCCAGCAGCTTAGTGGGCCTAAGGGGCACTGAAGCTTTCTTT.

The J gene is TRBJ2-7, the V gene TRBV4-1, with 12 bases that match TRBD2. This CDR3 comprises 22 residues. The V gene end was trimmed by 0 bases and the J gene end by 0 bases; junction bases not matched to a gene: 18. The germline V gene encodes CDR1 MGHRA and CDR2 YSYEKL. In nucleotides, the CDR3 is TGCGCCAGCAGCCAAGATGCACTGCCGGGACTAGCGGGCGAGAGGAGCTCCTACGAGCAGTACTTC. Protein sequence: CASSQDALPGLAGERSSYEQYF.

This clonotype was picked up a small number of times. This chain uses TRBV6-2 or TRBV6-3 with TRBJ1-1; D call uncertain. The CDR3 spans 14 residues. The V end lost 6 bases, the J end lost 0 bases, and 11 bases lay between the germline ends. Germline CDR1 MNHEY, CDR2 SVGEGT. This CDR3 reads CASSSTSLNTEAFF. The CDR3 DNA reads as TGTGCCAGCAGCTCAACGTCGTTGAACACTGAAGCTTTCTTT.

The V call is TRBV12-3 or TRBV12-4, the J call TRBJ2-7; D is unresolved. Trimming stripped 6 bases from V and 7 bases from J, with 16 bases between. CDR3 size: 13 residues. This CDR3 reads CASSQEVDREQYF. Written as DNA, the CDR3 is TGTGCCAGCAGCCAGGAAGTCGATAGGGAGCAGTACTTC.

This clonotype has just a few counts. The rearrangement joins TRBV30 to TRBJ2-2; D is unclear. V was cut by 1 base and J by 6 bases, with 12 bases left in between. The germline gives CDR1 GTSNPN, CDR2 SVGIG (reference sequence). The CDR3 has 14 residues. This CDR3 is CAWSELAPAGELFF. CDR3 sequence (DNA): TGTGCCTGGAGTGAACTCGCCCCTGCCGGGGAGCTGTTTTTT.

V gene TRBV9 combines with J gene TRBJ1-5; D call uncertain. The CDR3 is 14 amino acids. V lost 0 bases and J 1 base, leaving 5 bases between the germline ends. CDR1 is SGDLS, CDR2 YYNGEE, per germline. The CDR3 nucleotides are TGTGCCAGCAGCGTAGAAGGAAGCAATCAGCCCCAGCATTTT. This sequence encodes CASSVEGSNQPQHF.

Here the CDR3 reads CSAKTDYEQYF. The DNA of the CDR3 is TGCAGCGCAAAGACCGACTACGAGCAGTACTTC. This chain uses TRBV29-1 with TRBJ2-7; no clear D gene. The germline V and J ends were trimmed by 7 bases and 3 bases, with 10 bases remaining between them. The CDR3 sequence is 11 residues long. CDR1 and CDR2 (germline): SQVTM, ANQGSEA.

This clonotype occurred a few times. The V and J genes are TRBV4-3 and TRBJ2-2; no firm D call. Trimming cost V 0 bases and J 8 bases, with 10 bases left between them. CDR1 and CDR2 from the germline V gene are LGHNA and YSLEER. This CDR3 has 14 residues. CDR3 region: CASSQDSDGGELFF. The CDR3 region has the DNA TGCGCCAGCAGCCAAGATTCCGACGGTGGGGAGCTGTTTTTT.